This T cell receptor (beta chain) derives from a study of T cell responses to AZD1222 COVID-19 vaccine. The ends were cut back, 3 bases at V and 0 bases at J, with 18 bases in the middle. There are 19 residues in the CDR3. In germline, CDR1 is SGHVS, CDR2 FQNEAQ. Study findings and constraints: Vaccine-associated CD4 TCRs spanned spike, dominant at 160-218 and 743-854.

The repertoire was sequenced with immunoSEQ multiplex PCR; TCRdb's copy has only in-frame clones and lacks some. The table includes approximately 200,000 clones, 80% to 95% detected once. Concerning this clone itself: The antigen is undetermined.

The receptor was derived from an adult who received the AZD1222 COVID-19 vaccine. The chain couples TRBV7-8 to TRBJ1-6; D is undetermined. The sample consisted of peripheral blood, taken 28 days after the second AZD1222 dose. The CDR3 loop reads CASSLSRVPISSYNSPLHF. In DNA form, the CDR3 reads TGTGCCAGCAGCTTGAGCAGAGTTCCTATTAGCTCCTATAATTCACCCCTCCACTTT.